This T cell receptor (beta chain) was captured by sequencing in a study of identical twins. General study points: For out-of-frame alpha sequences shared by twins, low generation probability was in excess.

CDR3 length equals 15 residues. V shed 4 bases, J shed 4 bases, and the junction held 4 bases outside the gene matches. Per germline, CDR1 SGHTA and CDR2 FQGNSA. Healthy Caucasians alone served as donors. This clonotype appeared a few times. Antigen unknown. Template switching (which added a universal primer site) was used, and cDNA carried unique molecular identifiers. TCRdb reanalysed the 5' RACE reads using MiXCR and keeps one entry per CDR3 protein. Among 400,000 to 550,000 distinct CDR3 sequences listed, approximately 15% were seen once. The same sample was also studied in work on yellow fever vaccine responses in identical twins. That work contributes: Twin vaccine T cell responses reportedly seemed partly convergent, partly personalized.

Sequencing was performed on CD4+ T cells sorted from blood. This TCR came from a young woman in good health. V and J are TRBV7-2 and TRBJ2-3; 11 nucleotides match TRBD2. The CDR3 sequence is CASSSMTSGADTQYF. The CDR3, as DNA: TGTGCCAGCAGCTCAATGACTAGCGGGGCAGATACGCAGTATTTT.